The 26 T cell receptor beta chains presented below share a single source sample, sequenced in a study of T cells after posttransplantation cyclophosphamide. The method was immunoSEQ multiplex PCR; TCRdb's version includes in-frame clones alone and lacks a portion of them. Listed for the sample are 35,000 to 45,000 clones, none seen a single time. The sequencing sample was made of PBMCs. Receptors originate from a man aged 40-49 years in good health, CMV-negative, and a related stem cell transplant donor.

This clone appeared many times. This sequence joins TRBV9 and TRBJ1-2; D gene uncertain. Germline values: CDR1 SGDLS, CDR2 YYNGEE. The CDR3 covers 12 residues. Trimming took 0 bases from V and 6 from J, leaving 6 bases between them. CDR3 bases: TGTGCCAGCAGCGTAGGACGGGATGGCTACACCTTC. Translating it yields CASSVGRDGYTF.

The CDR3 region is CASSETSGRSSEQFF. CDR3 DNA: TGTGCCAGCAGTGAAACGAGCGGGAGAAGCAGTGAGCAGTTCTTC. The rearrangement links TRBV2 to TRBJ2-1, with 8 bases fitting TRBD2. Trimming removed 2 bases from V and 9 bases from J; junction bases left unmatched: 9. From germline, CDR1 is SNHLY and CDR2 FYNNEI. The CDR3 runs to 15 residues.

This clone has ten or more counts. CDR3 in amino acids: CASSRDTQETQYF. CDR3 in DNA: TGTGCCAGTAGTAGGGACACCCAAGAGACCCAGTACTTC. The chain carries TRBV19 and TRBJ2-5; tentatively, D is TRBD1 (6 bases). V shed 4 bases and J shed 1 base, with 7 bases lying between them. Germline V gene data show CDR1 as LNHDA and CDR2 as SQIVND (reference sequence). CDR3 length: 13 amino acids.

This clone appeared many times. The genes are TRBV9 and TRBJ2-5, with 7 bases identical to TRBD2. Looked up from germline, CDR1 is SGDLS and CDR2 is YYNGEE. V lost 4 bases and J lost 4; bases outside the gene matches: 4. The CDR3 length is 13 residues. CDR3 coding DNA: TGTGCCAGCAGCCGGGACTACGCAGAGACCCAGTACTTC. Protein: CASSRDYAETQYF.

This clone was recorded many times. The V gene is TRBV10-1, the J gene TRBJ2-1; D call uncertain. Between the trimmed V and J ends, which lost 4 bases and 5 bases, there was a span of 6 bases. The germline gives CDR1 WNHNN, CDR2 SYGVQD (reference sequence). The CDR3 sequence is 12 residues long. The CDR3 bases are TGCGCCAGCAGTGCGGTCGACAATGAGCAGTTCTTC. Translating gives CASSAVDNEQFF.

This clone was seen repeatedly, ten times or more. The rearrangement uses TRBV6-5 and TRBJ1-5; 8 positions match TRBD1. Per germline, CDR1 MNHEY and CDR2 SVGAGI. The CDR3 contains 15 residues. The V segment lost 6 bases and the J segment 1 base; nucleotides outside the gene matches: 5. The CDR3 here is CASRETGVSNQPQHF. The CDR3 nucleotides read TGTGCCAGCAGAGAGACAGGGGTAAGCAATCAGCCCCAGCATTTT.

This clone was detected ten times or more. The genes are TRBV9 and TRBJ2-7; TRBD2 is a possible D gene (6 bases). Germline CDR1 SGDLS, CDR2 YYNGEE. The ends were cut back, 0 bases at V and 5 bases at J, with 15 bases in the middle. This CDR3 spans 15 amino acids. CDR3 in DNA: TGTGCCAGCAGCGTAGGGCCCCCGCGGGGAGACGAGCAGTACGTC. Encoded protein: CASSVGPPRGDEQYV.

This clone came up many times. The chain uses TRBV9 and TRBJ1-2; TRBD1 is a possible D gene (5 bases). Per the germline V gene, CDR1 is SGDLS and CDR2 is YYNGEE. V lost 0 bases to trimming and J lost 0 bases, with 12 bases between them. The CDR3 runs to 16 residues. The CDR3 sequence is CASSVGQSIANYGYTF. The CDR3 DNA is TGTGCCAGCAGCGTAGGACAGTCCATAGCTAACTATGGCTACACCTTC. Looking up the rest from reference TRBV9 and TRBJ1-2 gives the full variable domain: DSGVTQTPKHLITATGQRVTLRCSPRSGDLSVYWYQQSLDQGLQFLIQYYNGEERAKGNILERFSAQQFPDLHSELNLSSLELGDSALYFCASSVGQSIANYGYTFGSGTRLTVV.

This clone was observed at least ten times. The gene calls are TRBV10-3 and TRBJ2-2; possible D gene TRBD1, 6 bases. Germline CDR1 reads ENHRY; CDR2 reads SYGVKD. CDR3 length: 14 residues. V gave up 8 bases and J gave up 0 bases, with 10 bases separating them. The CDR3 here is CAIPHRANTGELFF. The CDR3 region has the DNA TGTGCCATCCCCCACAGGGCGAACACCGGGGAGCTGTTTTTT.

This clone was counted ten times or more. V is TRBV29-1 and J is TRBJ1-1; 7 bases align to TRBD1. Germline values: CDR1 SQVTM, CDR2 ANQGSEA. The trim removed 6 bases at V and 7 bases at J, leaving 11 bases unmatched. The length of the CDR3 is 13 residues. The CDR3 sequence: CSVLFKGAGEAFF. CDR3 DNA sequence: TGCAGCGTCCTATTTAAGGGGGCGGGTGAAGCTTTCTTT.

The chain's CDR3 is CASTRDYGNEQFF. CDR3 DNA sequence: TGTGCCAGCACCAGGGACTACGGAAATGAGCAGTTCTTC. The chain carries TRBV11-3 and TRBJ2-1; 7 positions match TRBD2. The CDR3 covers 13 residues. The V gene's germline CDR1 is SGHNT and CDR2 YENEEA. V lost 7 bases to trimming and J lost 7 bases; unmatched junction nucleotides: 7.

The table lists this clone with many counts. The chain uses TRBV12-5 and TRBJ2-3; D ambiguous. The CDR3 is 13 residues long. CDR1 LGHNT and CDR2 FRNRAP come from the germline V gene. With 5 bases removed from V and 2 bases from J, the gap between germline ends came to 8 bases. CDR3 nucleotides: TGTGCTAGTGGTATAGCTAACACAGATACGCAGTATTTT. Its protein is CASGIANTDTQYF.

This clone was observed at least ten times. This chain uses TRBV19 with TRBJ1-1; 7 positions agree with TRBD1. The CDR3 runs to 16 residues. In germline, CDR1 is LNHDA, CDR2 SQIVND (reference sequence). V dropped 3 bases and J dropped 5; count of bases not matched to a gene: 12. The CDR3 DNA is TGTGCCAGTAGTATCGACCCCAGGGGGAGGTGGACTGAAGCTTTCTTT. Protein product: CASSIDPRGRWTEAFF.

This clone was detected many times. V gene TRBV2 combines with J gene TRBJ2-2, with 11 bases identical to TRBD2. Germline V gene lookup returns CDR1 SNHLY and CDR2 FYNNEI. Losses at the gene ends were 7 bases for V and 8 bases for J; bases not matched to a gene: 6. CDR3 length equals 14 residues. The chain's CDR3 is CASNKRTSGGELFF. CDR3 sequence (DNA): TGTGCCAGCAATAAGAGGACTAGCGGGGGGGAGCTGTTTTTT.

This clone was found a few times. The rearrangement joins TRBV23-1 to TRBJ2-1; 9 bases are shared with TRBD2. TRBV23-1 is marked as an open reading frame, function uncertain. The CDR3 runs 14 residues. V lost 4 bases, J lost 15 bases, and 13 bases stayed unmatched. The CDR3 bases are TGCGCCAGCAGTCTTAGCGGGGGCTCAACCTGCGGGTTCTTC. Translated: CASSLSGGSTCGFF.

This clone was observed at least ten times. V is TRBV4-1 and J is TRBJ2-5, with 7 bases identical to TRBD1. Germline V CDR1 and CDR2: MGHRA, YSYEKL. V shed 0 bases, J shed 4 bases, and the junction held 8 bases outside the gene matches. This CDR3 contains 16 residues. The CDR3 spells CASSQDRNRDRETQYF. The CDR3 region has the DNA TGCGCCAGCAGCCAAGACCGGAACAGGGACAGAGAGACCCAGTACTTC.

This clone was detected ten times or more. V and J are TRBV7-6 and TRBJ2-1; TRBD2 matches 10 bases. J was trimmed by 9 bases and V by 1 base; bases with no gene match: 3. Germline V gives CDR1 SGHVS, CDR2 FNYEAQ. The CDR3 has 14 amino acids. The CDR3: CASSLGAGGGEQFF. As DNA, the CDR3 is TGTGCCAGCAGCTTAGGAGCGGGAGGGGGTGAGCAGTTCTTC.

This clone was seen more than once but under ten times. The V and J genes are TRBV5-1 and TRBJ1-2, with TRBD1 identical over 7 bases. CDR1 and CDR2 (germline): SGHRS, YFSETQ. This CDR3 comprises 14 residues. V lost 3 bases to trimming and J lost 6 bases; unmatched junction nucleotides: 8. This CDR3 reads CASSWADRVDGYTF. CDR3 nucleotides: TGCGCCAGCAGCTGGGCCGACAGGGTGGATGGCTACACCTTC.

In its sample, this clone was seen many times. Written as DNA, the CDR3 is TGTGCCAGCAGCCGGGGGGGGAGCAATCAGCCCCAGCATTTT. Protein: CASSRGGSNQPQHF. The rearrangement links TRBV7-2 to TRBJ1-5; tentatively, D is TRBD1 (5 bases). Germline CDR1 is SGHTA and CDR2 is FQGNSA. The V end was cut by 5 bases, the J end by 1 base, with 9 bases between. The CDR3 length is 14 residues. The variable domain in full, with the rest retrieved from reference TRBV7-2 and TRBJ1-5, is GAGVSQSPSNKVTEKGKDVELRCDPISGHTALYWYRQSLGQGLEFLIYFQGNSAPDKSGLPSDRFSAERTGGSVSTLTIQRTQQEDSAVYLCASSRGGSNQPQHFGDGTRLSIL.

The V gene is TRBV30, the J gene TRBJ2-5; TRBD2 aligns across 10 bases. Germline-derived CDR1 and CDR2 are GTSNPN and SVGIG (reference sequence). The CDR3 loop spans 15 amino acids. V was pared by 8 bases and J by 5 bases, with 14 bases of the junction left unmatched. This chain's CDR3 is CALGEEREGGETQYF. The CDR3 coding sequence is TGTGCCCTTGGAGAGGAGCGGGAGGGGGGGGAGACCCAGTACTTC.

This chain connects TRBV30 to TRBJ1-6; 7 bases line up with TRBD1. The CDR3 is 15 residues long. The V gene's germline CDR1 is GTSNPN and CDR2 SVGIG (reference sequence). With V trimmed by 2 bases and J by 2 bases, 3 bases remained unmatched. In DNA form, the CDR3 reads TGTGCCTGGAGTACAGGGGTTCCCTATAATTCACCCCTCCACTTT. Protein: CAWSTGVPYNSPLHF.

This clone has at least ten counts. The CDR3 reads CAISESGGFGEQFF. The CDR3 region has the DNA TGTGCCATCAGTGAGTCGGGGGGGTTTGGTGAGCAGTTCTTC. The chain combines TRBV10-3 with TRBJ2-1; 7 nucleotides match TRBD2. V lost 0 bases and J lost 9; bases outside the gene matches: 5. CDR3 length: 14 residues. Germline assignment: CDR1 ENHRY and CDR2 SYGVKD.

This clone was observed many times. This chain uses TRBV5-1 with TRBJ1-1; D is possibly TRBD1 (6 bases). The CDR3 contains 13 residues. The germline gives CDR1 SGHRS, CDR2 YFSETQ. V was pared by 1 base and J by 5 bases, with 9 bases between. CDR3 in DNA: TGCGCCAGCAGCTTGCAGGGGCGGACTGAAGCTTTCTTT. It specifies CASSLQGRTEAFF.

The chain combines TRBV27 with TRBJ2-3, with 8 bases that match TRBD1. The J segment lost 1 base and the V segment lost 6 bases, leaving 6 bases of the junction unmatched. CDR3 length equals 15 residues. CDR1 MNHEY and CDR2 SMNVEV come from the germline V gene (reference sequence). The CDR3 coding sequence is TGTGCCAGCAGGGGGACAGGTGGGGGCACAGATACGCAGTATTTT. Translation: CASRGTGGGTDTQYF.

This clone was picked up many times. The J gene is TRBJ2-5, the V gene TRBV7-9; 8 nucleotides agree with TRBD1. The germline V gene has CDR1 SEHNR and CDR2 FQNEAQ (reference sequence). The CDR3 sequence is 16 residues long. The junction had 15 bases not matched to a gene; V was cut back by 2 bases and J by 10 bases. As DNA, the CDR3 is TGTGCCAGCAGCTTACCCCCTGGACAGGGTGGTCTGGACCAGTACTTC. Translated: CASSLPPGQGGLDQYF.

This clone was observed at least ten times. The V and J genes are TRBV27 and TRBJ2-2; 10 bases are shared with TRBD1. Trimming removed 3 bases from V and 5 bases from J; junction bases left unmatched: 6. The CDR3 contains 16 residues. Per the germline V gene, CDR1 is MNHEY and CDR2 is SMNVEV (reference sequence). CDR3 residues: CASSLPGTGDTGELFF. The CDR3 region has the DNA TGTGCCAGCAGTTTGCCCGGGACAGGGGATACCGGGGAGCTGTTTTTT.